The rows below give T cell receptor beta chains drawn from one sample of a study of cytomegalovirus exposure and HLA in healthy donors. The protocol was immunoSEQ multiplex PCR, while the TCRdb copy is restricted to in-frame clones and leaves out a portion. There are roughly 230,000 clones in the sample; 90% occur only once, and just over 3% lies in the top ten. Sequencing was carried out using PBMCs. Every receptor here comes from a woman in her twenties or thirties in good health and CMV-seronegative. Both conserved end residues are part of each CDR3. A D gene is named only where the DNA matches it firmly. For some rows the clone size is stated as once, few or many, or as a class when expanded; others skip it.

v_call: TRBV5-1; j_call: TRBJ2-3; d_call: NA; clone_size: NA; cdr3_aa: CASSYWGYTDTQYF; cdr3_nt: TGCGCCAGCAGCTATTGGGGGTACACAGATACGCAGTATTTT
v_call: TRBV9; j_call: TRBJ2-7; d_call: TRBD2; clone_size: NA; cdr3_aa: CASSVGASGSYEQYF; cdr3_nt: TGTGCCAGCAGCGTTGGGGCTAGCGGTTCCTACGAGCAGTACTTC
v_call: TRBV30; j_call: TRBJ2-2; d_call: NA; clone_size: NA; cdr3_aa: CAWTLGGKNTGELFF; cdr3_nt: TGTGCCTGGACCCTAGGAGGAAAGAACACCGGGGAGCTGTTTTTT
v_call: TRBV28; j_call: TRBJ1-5; d_call: NA; clone_size: NA; cdr3_aa: CASSYGRTDNQPQHF; cdr3_nt: TGTGCCAGCAGTTATGGTAGGACAGACAATCAGCCCCAGCATTTT
v_call: TRBV18; j_call: TRBJ2-6; d_call: NA; clone_size: NA; cdr3_aa: CASSPRLTAAANVLTF; cdr3_nt: TGTGCCAGCTCACCACGGTTGACGGCCGCGGCCAACGTCCTGACTTTC
v_call: TRBV7-2; j_call: TRBJ2-2; d_call: TRBD2; clone_size: NA; cdr3_aa: CASSLDGTITTGELFF; cdr3_nt: TGTGCCAGCAGCTTGGACGGGACTATCACCACCGGGGAGCTGTTTTTT
v_call: TRBV27; j_call: TRBJ2-1; d_call: TRBD2; clone_size: NA; cdr3_aa: CASSFASGTAGGGEQFF; cdr3_nt: TGTGCCAGCAGTTTTGCTAGCGGGACGGCCGGTGGTGGTGAGCAGTTCTTC
v_call: TRBV5-1; j_call: TRBJ2-3; d_call: NA; clone_size: NA; cdr3_aa: CASSLGLEDTQYF; cdr3_nt: TGCGCCAGCAGCTTGGGACTAGAAGATACGCAGTATTTT
v_call: TRBV4-3; j_call: TRBJ2-7; d_call: TRBD1; clone_size: NA; cdr3_aa: CASSQDRGSYEQYF; cdr3_nt: TGCGCCAGCAGTCAGGACAGGGGGTCCTACGAGCAGTACTTC
v_call: TRBV4-3; j_call: TRBJ2-1; d_call: NA; clone_size: NA; cdr3_aa: CASSRKSYAALPSSYNEQFF; cdr3_nt: TGCGCCAGCAGCCGAAAGAGCTATGCCGCCCTTCCGAGCTCCTACAATGAGCAGTTCTTC
v_call: TRBV2; j_call: TRBJ2-1; d_call: NA; clone_size: NA; cdr3_aa: CASSDGRGNEQFF; cdr3_nt: TGTGCCAGCAGTGACGGCAGGGGCAATGAGCAGTTCTTC
v_call: TRBV4-1; j_call: TRBJ2-7; d_call: TRBD1; clone_size: NA; cdr3_aa: CASSQVEGASYEQYF; cdr3_nt: TGCGCCAGCAGCCAAGTAGAGGGGGCCTCCTACGAGCAGTACTTC
v_call: TRBV18; j_call: TRBJ2-1; d_call: TRBD2; clone_size: NA; cdr3_aa: CASSLTGTSGESSYNEQFF; cdr3_nt: TGTGCCAGCTCACTCACCGGGACTAGCGGGGAAAGCTCCTACAATGAGCAGTTCTTC
v_call: TRBV4-3; j_call: TRBJ2-3; d_call: NA; clone_size: NA; cdr3_aa: CASSQDPYAGEAADTQYF; cdr3_nt: TGCGCCAGCAGCCAAGATCCCTATGCAGGGGAGGCAGCAGATACGCAGTATTTT
v_call: TRBV4-2; j_call: TRBJ1-5; d_call: NA; clone_size: NA; cdr3_aa: CASSQDGAGADSNQPQHF; cdr3_nt: TGTGCCAGCAGCCAAGATGGGGCAGGGGCTGATAGCAATCAGCCCCAGCATTTT
v_call: TRBV2; j_call: TRBJ2-7; d_call: NA; clone_size: NA; cdr3_aa: CASSYDRRAYEQYF; cdr3_nt: TGTGCCAGCAGTTACGACAGGCGAGCCTACGAGCAGTACTTC
v_call: TRBV11-2; j_call: TRBJ2-5; d_call: NA; clone_size: once; cdr3_aa: CASSLGGPQETQYF; cdr3_nt: TGTGCCAGCAGCTTAGGGGGACCCCAAGAGACCCAGTACTTC
v_call: TRBV11-3; j_call: TRBJ2-5; d_call: NA; clone_size: NA; cdr3_aa: CASSPTRIKETQYF; cdr3_nt: TGTGCCAGCAGCCCTACTAGGATAAAAGAGACCCAGTACTTC
v_call: TRBV5-4; j_call: TRBJ2-3; d_call: NA; clone_size: NA; cdr3_aa: CAVRARGTDTQYF; cdr3_nt: TGTGCAGTGCGGGCGAGGGGCACAGATACGCAGTATTTT
v_call: TRBV12-5; j_call: TRBJ2-3; d_call: TRBD2; clone_size: NA; cdr3_aa: CASGTAVGEAGGTPTQYF; cdr3_nt: TGTGCTAGTGGTACTGCAGTGGGGGAGGCGGGAGGAACGCCTACGCAGTATTTT
v_call: TRBV5-4; j_call: TRBJ1-2; d_call: TRBD1; clone_size: NA; cdr3_aa: CASSLGGWNYGYTF; cdr3_nt: TGTGCCAGCAGCCTAGGGGGCTGGAACTATGGCTACACCTTC
v_call: TRBV19; j_call: TRBJ1-2; d_call: NA; clone_size: NA; cdr3_aa: CASSIPFGYGGYTF; cdr3_nt: TGTGCCAGTAGTATCCCCTTCGGTTATGGAGGCTACACCTTC
v_call: TRBV7-3; j_call: TRBJ2-5; d_call: TRBD1; clone_size: NA; cdr3_aa: CASSRTGGEETQYF; cdr3_nt: TGTGCCAGCAGCCGTACAGGGGGCGAGGAGACCCAGTACTTC
v_call: TRBV2; j_call: TRBJ2-5; d_call: NA; clone_size: few; cdr3_aa: CASSGTRSQETQYF; cdr3_nt: TGTGCCAGCAGTGGGACGAGGAGCCAAGAGACCCAGTACTTC
v_call: TRBV28; j_call: TRBJ2-1; d_call: TRBD2; clone_size: NA; cdr3_aa: CASSPSGSSYNEQFF; cdr3_nt: TGTGCCAGCAGTCCCAGCGGGAGCTCCTACAATGAGCAGTTCTTC
v_call: TRBV4-1; j_call: TRBJ1-1; d_call: NA; clone_size: NA; cdr3_aa: CASSQARMSSTEAFF; cdr3_nt: TGCGCCAGCAGCCAAGCGAGGATGTCAAGCACTGAAGCTTTCTTT
v_call: TRBV27; j_call: TRBJ2-7; d_call: TRBD1; clone_size: NA; cdr3_aa: CASSFSGQWVYEQYF; cdr3_nt: TGTGCCAGCAGTTTCTCGGGACAGTGGGTCTACGAGCAGTACTTC
v_call: TRBV27; j_call: TRBJ2-7; d_call: NA; clone_size: NA; cdr3_aa: CASSFGDNSYEQYF; cdr3_nt: TGTGCCAGCAGTTTTGGCGATAACTCCTACGAGCAGTACTTC
v_call: TRBV25-1; j_call: TRBJ1-1; d_call: TRBD1; clone_size: NA; cdr3_aa: CASSEYTGGHTEAFF; cdr3_nt: TGTGCCAGCAGTGAATATACAGGGGGTCACACTGAAGCTTTCTTT
v_call: TRBV29-1; j_call: TRBJ2-7; d_call: TRBD2; clone_size: NA; cdr3_aa: CSVPGLDPYEQYF; cdr3_nt: TGCAGCGTCCCCGGACTAGACCCCTACGAGCAGTACTTC
v_call: TRBV9; j_call: TRBJ2-3; d_call: NA; clone_size: once; cdr3_aa: CASSVKPGRTDTQYF; cdr3_nt: TGTGCCAGCAGCGTCAAGCCTGGTAGGACAGATACGCAGTATTTT
v_call: TRBV28; j_call: TRBJ1-1; d_call: NA; clone_size: NA; cdr3_aa: CASSFSNTEAFF; cdr3_nt: TGTGCCAGCAGTTTCTCAAACACTGAAGCTTTCTTT
v_call: TRBV27; j_call: TRBJ2-6; d_call: NA; clone_size: NA; cdr3_aa: CASSPELSGANVLTF; cdr3_nt: TGTGCCAGCAGTCCAGAACTCTCTGGGGCCAACGTCCTGACTTTC
v_call: TRBV5-3; j_call: TRBJ1-5; d_call: NA; clone_size: NA; cdr3_aa: CARSQASNQPQHF; cdr3_nt: TGTGCCAGAAGCCAGGCTAGCAATCAGCCCCAGCATTTT
v_call: TRBV7-6; j_call: TRBJ2-7; d_call: NA; clone_size: NA; cdr3_aa: CASSSHAELPSYEQYF; cdr3_nt: TGTGCCAGCAGCTCTCATGCGGAGCTCCCTTCCTACGAGCAGTACTTC
v_call: TRBV5-1; j_call: TRBJ2-3; d_call: NA; clone_size: NA; cdr3_aa: CASRQRGVGTDTQYF; cdr3_nt: TGCGCCAGCAGACAACGAGGGGTTGGAACAGATACGCAGTATTTT
v_call: TRBV28; j_call: TRBJ2-5; d_call: NA; clone_size: NA; cdr3_aa: CASSHIQGSSPETQYF; cdr3_nt: TGTGCCAGCAGCCATATCCAGGGTAGCTCTCCGGAGACCCAGTACTTC
v_call: TRBV5-3; j_call: TRBJ1-2; d_call: NA; clone_size: many; cdr3_aa: CARSFTGQNYGYTF; cdr3_nt: TGTGCCAGAAGCTTTACGGGACAAAACTATGGCTACACCTTC
v_call: TRBV27; j_call: TRBJ2-7; d_call: NA; clone_size: NA; cdr3_aa: CASSKSRESYEQYF; cdr3_nt: TGTGCCAGCAGTAAGAGCAGGGAATCCTACGAGCAGTACTTC
v_call: TRBV14; j_call: TRBJ2-5; d_call: NA; clone_size: NA; cdr3_aa: CASSQDVQGVAGETQYF; cdr3_nt: TGTGCCAGCAGCCAAGATGTCCAAGGGGTCGCGGGAGAGACCCAGTACTTC
v_call: TRBV27; j_call: TRBJ2-2; d_call: TRBD2; clone_size: many; cdr3_aa: CASSSVGTSGGNTGELFF; cdr3_nt: TGTGCCAGCAGTTCGGTCGGGACTAGCGGGGGGAACACCGGGGAGCTGTTTTTT